The 18 T cell receptor beta chains given below trace back to one sample, sequenced in a study of blood T cell repertoires in COVID-19 (dated by TCRdb to 2018 to 2021). Library creation used the immunoSEQ multiplex PCR assay. TCRdb obtained this table from immuneACCESS and retained in-frame rearrangements with V and J assigned. These tables miss some clones; where compared with another copy, unresolved V genes account for less than half of the shortfall, and the remainder is unexplained. This sample holds roughly 310,000 clones; 75% to 90% were observed only once. The top ten clonotypes cover less than 3% of the sample. Sequenced: peripheral blood. The receptors shown here come from a woman aged 30 to 39 with COVID-19, enrolled during active disease.

V gene TRBV5-4 combines with J gene TRBJ1-1; tentative D call: TRBD1 (6 bases). Trimming left V 3 bases short and J 0 bases short, with 12 bases between. Germline V gives CDR1 SGHNT, CDR2 YYREEE (reference sequence). The CDR3 runs to 15 residues. The CDR3 sequence is CASSSSRTVNTEAFF. The CDR3 DNA reads as TGTGCCAGCAGCTCTAGCCGGACAGTGAACACTGAAGCTTTCTTT.

The chain combines TRBV27 with TRBJ2-1, with 15 bases lining up with TRBD2. Per germline, CDR1 MNHEY and CDR2 SMNVEV (reference sequence). V shed 6 bases and J 7 bases; nucleotides not matched to a gene: 4. The CDR3 runs 15 residues. The CDR3 reads CASRGLAGGNNEQFF. CDR3 DNA sequence: TGTGCCAGCAGGGGACTAGCGGGAGGTAATAATGAGCAGTTCTTC.

This chain joins TRBV5-1 and TRBJ2-7, with 11 bases aligning to TRBD2. Trimming removed 1 base from V and 3 bases from J; junction bases left unmatched: 9. In germline, CDR1 is SGHRS, CDR2 YFSETQ. This CDR3 has 17 residues. The chain's CDR3 is CASSLLSSGRRDYEQYF. In nucleotides, the CDR3 is TGCGCCAGCAGCTTGTTGTCTAGCGGGAGGCGAGACTACGAGCAGTACTTC.

The rearrangement joins TRBV19 to TRBJ2-3; D uncertain. From germline, CDR1 is LNHDA and CDR2 SQIVND (reference sequence). The CDR3 spans 14 residues. With 1 base removed from V and 0 bases from J, the gap between germline ends came to 5 bases. This chain's CDR3 is CASSIGASTDTQYF. The CDR3 nucleotides are TGTGCCAGTAGTATAGGGGCCAGCACAGATACGCAGTATTTT. The full variable domain, rest sourced from reference TRBV19 and TRBJ2-3, is DGGITQSPKYLFRKEGQNVTLSCEQNLNHDAMYWYRQDPGQGLRLIYYSQIVNDFQKGDIAEGYSVSREKKESFPLTVTSAQKNPTAFYLCASSIGASTDTQYFGPGTRLTVL.

V is TRBV15 and J is TRBJ1-1; the D is unclear. Trimming left V 1 base short and J 10 bases short, with 13 bases between. Germline loops: CDR1 LNHNV, CDR2 YYDKDF (reference sequence). The CDR3 spans 13 residues. The CDR3 DNA is TGTGCCACCAGCAGAGGCGTGGAGAGCGGAGCTTTCTTT. This encodes CATSRGVESGAFF.

V and J are TRBV19 and TRBJ1-4; no clear D gene. V lost 1 base, J lost 3 bases, and 9 bases lay in between. Per the germline V gene, CDR1 is LNHDA and CDR2 is SQIVND (reference sequence). The length of the CDR3 is 15 residues. The CDR3 nucleotides read TGTGCCAGTAGTATAGCCGGCGGCCCTAATGAAAAACTGTTTTTT. Translated, it gives CASSIAGGPNEKLFF.

The CDR3 DNA reads as TGTGCCAGCTCACCGGGATATGCGGGGAACACTGAAGCTTTCTTT. It yields the protein CASSPGYAGNTEAFF. The chain uses TRBV18 and TRBJ1-1, with D unresolved. Trimming stripped 3 bases from V and 1 base from J, with 12 bases between. CDR1 and CDR2 (germline): KGHSH, LQKENI. The CDR3 contains 15 residues. Together with reference TRBV18 and TRBJ1-1, the CDR3 gives the full variable domain: NAGVMQNPRHLVRRRGQEARLRCSPMKGHSHVYWYRQLPEEGLKFMVYLQKENIIDESGMPKERFSAEFPKEGPSILRIQQVVRGDSAAYFCASSPGYAGNTEAFFGQGTRLTVV.

V is TRBV3-1 (or the pseudogene TRBV3-2) and J is TRBJ2-3, with TRBD2 matching 8 bases. The CDR3 length is 16 residues. Germline loops: CDR1 LGHDT, CDR2 YNNKEL (reference sequence). V gave up 4 bases and J gave up 3 bases; unmatched junction bases: 9. The CDR3 DNA is TGTGCCAGCAGCCGAACTACTAGCGGAGGGACAGATACGCAGTATTTT. This gives the protein CASSRTTSGGTDTQYF.

The chain couples TRBV19 to TRBJ2-1; D is unresolved. Germline values: CDR1 LNHDA, CDR2 SQIVND (reference sequence). Trimming pared 5 bases from V and 6 bases from J, leaving 8 bases between. The CDR3 is 12 residues long. The CDR3 bases are TGTGCCAGTAGTCAGGCCCTCAATGAGCAGTTCTTC. It translates to CASSQALNEQFF.

The CDR3 region is CASSFGQGNYGYTF. CDR3 in DNA: TGTGCCAGCAGTTTCGGACAGGGGAACTATGGCTACACCTTC. The gene calls are TRBV28 and TRBJ1-2, with 9 bases matching TRBD1. V trimming: 3 bases; J trimming: 2 bases; junction bases outside the gene matches: 1. Germline V lookup: CDR1 MDHEN, CDR2 SYDVKM. The CDR3 spans 14 residues.

J is TRBJ1-5 and V is TRBV7-9; 8 bases are shared with TRBD1. After removal of 1 base from V and 1 base from J, the junction contained 6 bases not matched to a gene. Germline loops: CDR1 SEHNR, CDR2 FQNEAQ (reference sequence). This CDR3 spans 17 amino acids. CDR3: CASSLVQGEVSNQPQHF. For the CDR3, the DNA is TGTGCCAGCAGCTTAGTACAGGGGGAAGTAAGCAATCAGCCCCAGCATTTT.

The chain is built from TRBV30 and TRBJ1-5, with 8 bases matching TRBD1. Germline CDR1 GTSNPN, CDR2 SVGIG (reference sequence). This CDR3 is built from 16 residues. V was pared by 1 base and J by 9 bases, with 14 bases of the junction left unmatched. CDR3 nucleotide sequence: TGTGCCTGGAGTGATCCGAAGACAGGGGAGTCACGGCCCCAGCATTTT. It is translated as CAWSDPKTGESRPQHF.

This chain links TRBV12-5 with TRBJ1-1, with 9 bases lining up with TRBD1. The CDR3 is 15 amino acids. CDR1 and CDR2 from the germline V gene are LGHNT and FRNRAP. The V segment lost 1 base and the J segment 1 base; nucleotides outside the gene matches: 1. The chain's CDR3 is CASGLDRGPNTEAFF. The CDR3 bases are TGTGCTAGTGGTTTGGACAGGGGGCCGAACACTGAAGCTTTCTTT.

V and J are TRBV5-5 and TRBJ2-7, with a possible D match to TRBD1 (5 bases). V lost 4 bases to trimming and J lost 6 bases, with 17 bases between them. The CDR3 has 14 amino acids. The V gene's germline CDR1 is SGHKS and CDR2 YYEKEE (reference sequence). The CDR3 protein is CASSPQGMVREQYF. CDR3 nucleotides: TGTGCCAGCAGCCCCCAGGGAATGGTACGCGAGCAGTACTTC.

The rearrangement uses TRBV28 and TRBJ1-2; D not resolved. The CDR3 loop spans 10 amino acids. V lost 6 bases and J 8 bases, leaving 7 bases between the germline ends. CDR1 and CDR2 from the germline V gene are MDHEN and SYDVKM. This CDR3 reads CASSGRGYTF. DNA of the CDR3: TGTGCCAGCAGCGGGAGGGGCTACACCTTC.

V and J are TRBV9 and TRBJ1-3; TRBD1 matches at 7 bases. V shed 4 bases, J shed 2 bases, and the junction held 6 bases outside the gene matches. CDR3 length: 15 amino acids. Germline CDR1 SGDLS, CDR2 YYNGEE. For the CDR3, the DNA is TGTGCCAGCAGCCCCGGGACAGCCACTGGAAACACCATATATTTT. This gives the protein CASSPGTATGNTIYF.

As for this clone: Other DNA sequences in this specimen translate into the identical CDR3. The chain uses TRBV19 and TRBJ1-4; D is perhaps TRBD1 (6 bases). The CDR3 runs to 12 residues. Germline lookup yields CDR1 LNHDA and CDR2 SQIVND (reference sequence). V shed 6 bases and J shed 5 bases, with 7 bases lying between them. In DNA form, the CDR3 reads TGTGCCAGTAGGAGGGGGAATGAAAAACTGTTTTTT. It yields the protein CASRRGNEKLFF.

V usage is TRBV11-2 and J usage is TRBJ2-1, with 9 bases that match TRBD2. From germline, CDR1 is SGHAT and CDR2 FQNNGV. The CDR3 sequence is 19 residues long. Losses at the gene ends were 4 bases for V and 9 bases for J; bases not matched to a gene: 22. CDR3 protein: CASSSSIASGIKGLGEQFF. The CDR3, as DNA: TGTGCCAGCAGCTCCTCAATTGCTAGCGGGATCAAGGGGCTGGGTGAGCAGTTCTTC.